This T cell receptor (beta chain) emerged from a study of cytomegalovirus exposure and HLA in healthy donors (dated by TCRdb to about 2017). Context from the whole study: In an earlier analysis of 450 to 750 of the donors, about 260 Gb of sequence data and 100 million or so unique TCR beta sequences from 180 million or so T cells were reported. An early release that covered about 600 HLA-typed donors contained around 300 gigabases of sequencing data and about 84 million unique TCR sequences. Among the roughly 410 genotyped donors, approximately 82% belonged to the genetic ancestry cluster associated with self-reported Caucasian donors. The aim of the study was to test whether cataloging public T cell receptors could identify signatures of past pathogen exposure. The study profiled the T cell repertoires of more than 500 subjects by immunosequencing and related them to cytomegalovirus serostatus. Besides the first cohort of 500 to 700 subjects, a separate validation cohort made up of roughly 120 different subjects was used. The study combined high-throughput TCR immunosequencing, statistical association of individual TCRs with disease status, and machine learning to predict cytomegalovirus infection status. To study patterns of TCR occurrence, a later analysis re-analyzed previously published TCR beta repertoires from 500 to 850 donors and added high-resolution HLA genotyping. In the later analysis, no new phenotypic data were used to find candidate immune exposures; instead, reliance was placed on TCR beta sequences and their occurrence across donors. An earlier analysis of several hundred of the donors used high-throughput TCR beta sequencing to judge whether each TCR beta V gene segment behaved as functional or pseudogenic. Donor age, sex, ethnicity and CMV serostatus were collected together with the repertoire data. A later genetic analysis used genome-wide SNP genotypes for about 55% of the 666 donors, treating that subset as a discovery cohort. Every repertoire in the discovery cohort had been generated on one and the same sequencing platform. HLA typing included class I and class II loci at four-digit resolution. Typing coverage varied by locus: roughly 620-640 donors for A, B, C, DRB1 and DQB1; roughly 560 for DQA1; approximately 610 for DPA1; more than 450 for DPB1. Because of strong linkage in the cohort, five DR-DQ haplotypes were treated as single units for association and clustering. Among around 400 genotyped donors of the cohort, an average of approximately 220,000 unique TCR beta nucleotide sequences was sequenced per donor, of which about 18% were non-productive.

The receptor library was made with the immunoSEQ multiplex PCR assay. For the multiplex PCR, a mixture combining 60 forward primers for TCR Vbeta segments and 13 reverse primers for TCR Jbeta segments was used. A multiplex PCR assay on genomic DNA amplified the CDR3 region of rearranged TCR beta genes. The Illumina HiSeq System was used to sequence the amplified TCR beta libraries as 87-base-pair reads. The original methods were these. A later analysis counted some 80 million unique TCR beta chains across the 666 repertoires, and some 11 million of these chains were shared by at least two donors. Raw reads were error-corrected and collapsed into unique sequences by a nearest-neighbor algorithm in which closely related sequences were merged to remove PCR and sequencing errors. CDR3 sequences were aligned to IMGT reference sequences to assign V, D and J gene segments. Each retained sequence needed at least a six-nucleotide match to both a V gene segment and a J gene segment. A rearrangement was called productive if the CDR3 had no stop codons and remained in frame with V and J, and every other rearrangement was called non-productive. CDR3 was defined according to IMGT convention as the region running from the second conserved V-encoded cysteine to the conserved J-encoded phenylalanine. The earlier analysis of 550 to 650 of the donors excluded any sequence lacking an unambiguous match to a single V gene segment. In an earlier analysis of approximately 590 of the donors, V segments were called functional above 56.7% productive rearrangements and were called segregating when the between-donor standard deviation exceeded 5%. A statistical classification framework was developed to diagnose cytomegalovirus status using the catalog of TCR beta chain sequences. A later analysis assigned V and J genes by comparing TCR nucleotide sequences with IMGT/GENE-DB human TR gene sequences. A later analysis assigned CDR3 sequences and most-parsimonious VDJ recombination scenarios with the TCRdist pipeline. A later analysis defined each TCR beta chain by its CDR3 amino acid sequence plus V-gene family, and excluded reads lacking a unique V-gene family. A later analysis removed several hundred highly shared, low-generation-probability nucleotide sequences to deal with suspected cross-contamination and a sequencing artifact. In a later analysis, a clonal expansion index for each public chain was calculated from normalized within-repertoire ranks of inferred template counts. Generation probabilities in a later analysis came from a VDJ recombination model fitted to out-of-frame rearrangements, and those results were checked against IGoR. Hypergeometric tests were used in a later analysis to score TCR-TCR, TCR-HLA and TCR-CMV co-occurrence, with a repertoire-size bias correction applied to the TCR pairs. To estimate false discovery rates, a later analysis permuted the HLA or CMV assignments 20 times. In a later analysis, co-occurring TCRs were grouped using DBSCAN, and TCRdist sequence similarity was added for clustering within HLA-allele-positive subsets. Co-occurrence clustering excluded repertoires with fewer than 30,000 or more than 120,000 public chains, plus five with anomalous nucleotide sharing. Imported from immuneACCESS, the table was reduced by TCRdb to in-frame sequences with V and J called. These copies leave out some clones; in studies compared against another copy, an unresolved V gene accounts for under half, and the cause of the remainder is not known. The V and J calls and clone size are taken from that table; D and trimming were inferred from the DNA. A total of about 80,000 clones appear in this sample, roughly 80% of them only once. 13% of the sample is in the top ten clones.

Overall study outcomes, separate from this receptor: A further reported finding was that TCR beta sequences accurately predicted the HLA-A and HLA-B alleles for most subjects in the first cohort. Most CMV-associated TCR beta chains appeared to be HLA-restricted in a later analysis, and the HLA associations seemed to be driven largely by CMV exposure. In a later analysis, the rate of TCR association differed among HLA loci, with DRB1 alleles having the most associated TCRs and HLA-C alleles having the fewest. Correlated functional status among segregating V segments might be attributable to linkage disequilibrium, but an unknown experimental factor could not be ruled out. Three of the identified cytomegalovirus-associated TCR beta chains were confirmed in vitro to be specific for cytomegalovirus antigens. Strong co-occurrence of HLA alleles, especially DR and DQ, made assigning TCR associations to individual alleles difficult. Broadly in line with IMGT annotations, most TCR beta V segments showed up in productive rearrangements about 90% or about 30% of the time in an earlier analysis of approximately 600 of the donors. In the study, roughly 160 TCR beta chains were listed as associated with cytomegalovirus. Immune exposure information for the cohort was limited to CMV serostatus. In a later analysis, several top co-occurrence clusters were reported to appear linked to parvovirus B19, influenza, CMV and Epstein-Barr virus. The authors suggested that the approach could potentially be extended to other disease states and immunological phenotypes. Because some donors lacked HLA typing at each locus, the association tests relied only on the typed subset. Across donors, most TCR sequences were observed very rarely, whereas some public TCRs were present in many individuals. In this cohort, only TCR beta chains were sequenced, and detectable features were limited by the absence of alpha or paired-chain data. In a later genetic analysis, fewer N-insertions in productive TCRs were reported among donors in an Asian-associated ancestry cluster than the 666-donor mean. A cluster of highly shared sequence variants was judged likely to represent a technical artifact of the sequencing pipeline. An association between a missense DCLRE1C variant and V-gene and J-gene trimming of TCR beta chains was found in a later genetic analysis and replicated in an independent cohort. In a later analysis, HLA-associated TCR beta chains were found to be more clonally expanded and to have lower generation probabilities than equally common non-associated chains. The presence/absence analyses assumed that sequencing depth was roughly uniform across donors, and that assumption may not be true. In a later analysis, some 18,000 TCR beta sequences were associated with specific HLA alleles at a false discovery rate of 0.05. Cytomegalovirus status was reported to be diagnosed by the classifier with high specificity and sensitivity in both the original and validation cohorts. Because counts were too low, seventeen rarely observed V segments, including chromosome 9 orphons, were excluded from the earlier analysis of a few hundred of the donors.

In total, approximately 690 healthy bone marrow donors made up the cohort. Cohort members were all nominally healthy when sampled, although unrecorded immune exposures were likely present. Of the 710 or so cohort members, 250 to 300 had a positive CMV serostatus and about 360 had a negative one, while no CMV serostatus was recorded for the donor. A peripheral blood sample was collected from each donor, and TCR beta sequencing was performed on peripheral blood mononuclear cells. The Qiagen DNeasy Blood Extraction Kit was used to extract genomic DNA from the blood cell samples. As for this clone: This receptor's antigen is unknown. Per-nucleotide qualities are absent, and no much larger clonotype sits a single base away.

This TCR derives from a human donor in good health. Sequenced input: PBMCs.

The CDR3 in this case is CASSHGQGVDNEQFF. The sequenced DNA: TGTGCCAGCAGCCACGGACAGGGGGTCGACAATGAGCAGTTCTTC. The rearrangement joined TRBV4-2 to TRBJ2-1, with TRBD1 matching 10 junction bases. For this chain, trimming is 3 bases at the V end and 5 bases at the J end, and the number of junction bases without a gene match is 4. The CDR3 runs 15 residues from the cysteine to the phenylalanine. CDR3 DNA only is kept here, 45 bases in frame from base 1. The CDR1 and CDR2 encoded by the germline V gene are LGHNA and YNFKEQ.